This TCR beta chain comes out of a study of CD8 T cells in ankylosing spondylitis. Study results and caveats: Seemingly characteristic of ankylosing spondylitis blood was a TCR beta motif consisting of roughly 8 highly homologous variants.

Quantitative 5'-RACE with molecular barcodes produced the TCR beta libraries. Each CDR3 protein is one row after TCRdb ran MiXCR on the 5' RACE reads. The sample carries some 240,000 distinct CDR3 sequences, just under 7.5% recorded once. Ten or more counts support this clonotype. What it binds is unknown. CDR3 length: 18 residues. The sequenced material came from blood, either unsorted or a sorted T cell fraction (not recorded which). The sequence was collected from a male donor with ankylosing spondylitis. The V gene is TRBV21-1, the J gene TRBJ2-5; TRBD1, the D gene given by the table, was not confirmed from the DNA. TRBV21-1 is a pseudogene locus. The CDR3 DNA reads TGTGCCAGCAGCAAAGATATATTGGCAGCCGCCCGCCCAGAGACCCAGTACTTC. This codes for CASSKDILAAARPETQYF.